This TCR beta chain was retrieved from a study of T cells in Graves' hyperthyroidism and ophthalmopathy (dated by TCRdb to the late 2010s). Broadly, across the study: Peripheral blood was collected at initial diagnosis, before any treatment. Prospective prediction of ophthalmopathy was tested in an independent validation cohort consisting of some 20 hyperthyroidism patients and approximately 16 patients who later progressed to ophthalmopathy. A discovery cohort of approximately 100 patients, approximately 45 with Graves' ophthalmopathy and fewer than 65 with stable Graves' hyperthyroidism, was used to find distinguishing TCR V-J signatures. The roughly 100 discovery patients were randomly divided into training and test sets at a 7:3 ratio. In several Graves' hyperthyroidism patients, the study also compared T-cell repertoires from thyroid tissue with T-cell repertoires from blood. According to the paper, TCR Vbeta CDR3 sequencing was carried out on around 140 peripheral blood samples, which came from 40 to 45 ophthalmopathy, under 80 hyperthyroidism and roughly 17 progressor patients. Following sampling, methimazole starting at 30 mg daily was given to hyperthyroidism patients, and high-dose intravenous methylprednisolone was given to ophthalmopathy patients. The paper as a whole reports these results and caveats: A 13 V-J signature model separated ophthalmopathy from stable hyperthyroidism, with around 91% sensitivity and 81.08% specificity in cross-validation and 80%/75% in testing. Most expanded thyroid clonotypes (frequency above 0.001) were also detected in blood, suggesting blood repertoires may reflect thyroid immune responses. In validation, the model predicted progression to ophthalmopathy with approximately 71% sensitivity and 72.22% specificity, a median of approximately 6.7 months before onset. Sample size was not statistically predetermined, and blinding of investigators to group allocation was not performed.

Counted from cysteine to phenylalanine, this CDR3 has 16 amino acids. Solely the CDR3 DNA is kept, with 48 bases framed from the first base. After removal of 6 bases from V and 3 bases from J, the junction retains 5 bases not matched to a gene. This clonotype was observed at least ten times. Its target antigen remains unknown. Per-nucleotide qualities are absent, and no much larger clonotype sits a single base away. Amplification of TCR beta CDR3 regions was carried out from RNA transcripts. The first round of RT-PCR for the TCR CDR3 was performed with the HTBI primer set and the Qiagen OneStep RT-PCR kit. A second multiplex PCR round built the libraries, followed by size selection and purification. The libraries were sequenced on an Illumina HiSeq2000 using paired-end 100 bp reads. On the authors' methods: SOAPnuke was used to process the raw data, throwing out any read that contained adapters or uncalled bases, had a mean Phred below 15, or lacked an exact constant-primer or identifier match. COPE v1.2.5 was used to merge the high-quality paired reads, and each unique nucleotide sequence was defined as a clonotype. MiTCR v1.1 was used to align clonotypes to the IMGT TRBV, TRBD and TRBJ reference segments. The analysis included only V-J combinations with a frequency above 0.0001, which together covered more than 98% of the repertoires. The TCS score was defined as the ratio of F50 (clonal expansion) to E x V (chaos), calculated using BLOSUM62-based TCRdist between CDR3 peptides within each V-J. Welch's t-statistics and random forest reduced 514 V-J features to roughly 13, which were used in a naive Bayes classifier (R e1071). The public reads were quality trimmed at Q25 with fastp and then assembled into clones with MiXCR by TCRdb, keeping productive beta chains. Entries are consolidated by CDR3 protein sequence, retaining the most common genes and DNA. The V and J calls, along with clone size, are taken from TCRdb and not from the paper's own processing. The sample table shows around 390,000 distinct CDR3 sequences, and about 14% are seen once. In total, the top ten clones hold about 20% of the sample.

Moderately to severely active disease, a Clinical Activity Score of at least 3, a NOSPECS grade of at least 4, and a duration under 3 months were present in ophthalmopathy patients. Patients with uncontrolled infections, other autoimmune diseases, pregnancy or lactation were excluded. Diagnoses were based on clinical symptoms, serum thyroxine and TRAb, thyroid ultrasound and orbital computed tomography. Ficoll-Paque density gradient centrifugation was used to isolate PBMCs from about 10 ml of fresh peripheral blood. Total RNA was extracted using Trizol reagent, and RNA quality was assessed on an Agilent 2100 Bioanalyzer.

The clonotype was recovered from a woman under 40 with Graves' ophthalmopathy. Here the chain combines TRBV12-3 or TRBV12-4 and TRBJ2-7; 16 central nucleotides agree with TRBD2. The sequenced sample was blood. The DNA is as follows: TGTGCCAGCAGGGGGACTAGCGGGGGGGCCGGCTACGAGCAGTACTTC. It codes for CASRGTSGGAGYEQYF.